This T cell receptor beta chain was profiled in a study of response to subunit inactivated influenza vaccine. TCRdb reanalysed the RT-PCR reads using MiXCR and keeps one entry per CDR3 protein. The sample contains 650,000 to 850,000 distinct CDR3 sequences, 14% of which appear only once. Study-wide results and limits: After each seasonal influenza vaccination, few new T cells are recruited, the authors suggested.

Ten or more counts support this clonotype. Its antigen is unknown. The CDR3 consists of 12 residues. Germline V gene lookup returns CDR1 DFQATT and CDR2 SNEGSKA (reference sequence). The chain uses TRBV20-1 and TRBJ1-4, with 8 positions matching TRBD1. This clonotype was sampled from a man aged 45-65 years who received an inactivated influenza vaccine. Sample: PBMCs from blood, taken around 15 days before vaccination. CDR3 sequence (DNA): TGCAGCGCAGGGGGCGCAGGGGAAAAACTGTTTTTT. Translating it yields CSAGGAGEKLFF.